The 26 T cell receptor beta chains given below trace back to one sample, sequenced in a study of chemoradiotherapy in HPV16-positive cancers. Method: immunoSEQ multiplex PCR; TCRdb's copy keeps in-frame clones and lacks some. The table includes about 15,000 clones, roughly nine tenths detected once. This material consisted of tumor tissue, taken from a patient who underwent chemoradiotherapy. All receptors derive from a human donor with HPV-associated anogenital cancer.

The chain uses TRBV11-2 and TRBJ2-3; D not certain. In germline, CDR1 is SGHAT, CDR2 FQNNGV. V was pared by 0 bases and J by 0 bases, with 1 base between. The CDR3 extends over 13 amino acids. In DNA form, the CDR3 reads TGTGCCAGCAGCTTAGACAGCACAGATACGCAGTATTTT. It specifies CASSLDSTDTQYF.

This chain connects TRBV7-9 to TRBJ2-3, with unresolved D. The CDR3 contains 15 residues. Trimming took off 1 base at V and 4 bases at J, with 12 bases between the two ends. The germline V gene has CDR1 SEHNR and CDR2 FQNEAQ (reference sequence). The CDR3: CASSLEGGYADTQYF. For the CDR3, the DNA is TGTGCCAGCAGCTTAGAGGGCGGCTACGCAGATACGCAGTATTTT.

This clone was seen only once. The rearrangement uses TRBV7-2 and TRBJ1-2; 7 bases fit TRBD1. The CDR3 sequence is 13 residues long. Germline values: CDR1 SGHTA, CDR2 FQGNSA. The J segment lost 3 bases and the V segment lost 5 bases, leaving 3 bases of the junction unmatched. CDR3 in DNA: TGTGCCAGCAGCCCAGGGACAGACTATGGCTACACCTTC. Residues: CASSPGTDYGYTF.

This clone appeared a few times. The chain employs TRBV6-5 and TRBJ2-2; the D gene is possibly TRBD2 (7 bases). Trimming took 6 bases from V and 3 from J, leaving 8 bases between them. CDR1 and CDR2 from the germline V gene are MNHEY and SVGAGI. The CDR3 contains 13 residues. The CDR3 here is CASSGGHTGELFF. As DNA, the CDR3 is TGTGCCAGCAGCGGGGGGCACACCGGGGAGCTGTTTTTT.

This sequence joins TRBV30 and TRBJ1-3; D call uncertain. V was cut by 1 base and J by 0 bases, with 10 bases left in between. Germline values: CDR1 GTSNPN, CDR2 SVGIG (reference sequence). CDR3 length: 15 residues. CDR3 sequence reads: CAWSGSSYSGNTIYF. The DNA of the CDR3 is TGTGCCTGGAGTGGCAGTTCTTACTCTGGAAACACCATATATTTT.

The rearrangement joins TRBV19 to TRBJ2-3, with D perhaps matching TRBD1 or TRBD2 (5 bases each). Trimming pared 4 bases from V and 2 bases from J, leaving 7 bases between. Germline V gives CDR1 LNHDA, CDR2 SQIVND (reference sequence). This CDR3 comprises 13 residues. The DNA of the CDR3 is TGTGCCAGTAGTAGAGGGGACACAGATACGCAGTATTTT. Translated, it gives CASSRGDTDTQYF.

The chain uses TRBV29-1 and TRBJ1-2; 7 bases are a match to TRBD1. The CDR3 sequence is 12 residues long. Germline assignment: CDR1 SQVTM and CDR2 ANQGSEA. V was pared by 8 bases and J by 4 bases, with 7 bases of the junction left unmatched. In nucleotides, the CDR3 is TGCAGCTACACAGACAGGGTCTATGGCTACACCTTC. It translates to CSYTDRVYGYTF.

The chain has TRBV19 and TRBJ1-1; no clear D. Germline V gene sequence: CDR1 LNHDA, CDR2 SQIVND (reference sequence). Deletions cut 1 base from V and 6 bases from J, with 9 bases between. There are 13 residues in the CDR3. In DNA form, the CDR3 reads TGTGCCAGTAGTATAGCTCCCGGGTCTGAAGCTTTCTTT. Protein: CASSIAPGSEAFF. Drawing the rest from reference TRBV19 and TRBJ1-1, the complete variable domain is DGGITQSPKYLFRKEGQNVTLSCEQNLNHDAMYWYRQDPGQGLRLIYYSQIVNDFQKGDIAEGYSVSREKKESFPLTVTSAQKNPTAFYLCASSIAPGSEAFFGQGTRLTVV.

The chain carries TRBV6-5 and TRBJ1-1, with D hard to call. The CDR3 loop spans 14 amino acids. V was clipped by 2 bases and J by 9 bases, with 16 bases between them. Germline-derived CDR1 and CDR2 are MNHEY and SVGAGI. In DNA, the CDR3 is TGTGCCAGCAGTTACCGATCGACCAGCCACCAAGCTTTCTTT. This encodes CASSYRSTSHQAFF.

V and J are TRBV10-3 and TRBJ2-7; D may match TRBD1 or TRBD2 (6 bases each). V lost 10 bases and J lost 6, with 16 bases in between. This CDR3 is built from 12 residues. The V gene's germline CDR1 is ENHRY and CDR2 SYGVKD. The CDR3 spells CATTEGGGEQYF. The CDR3 DNA reads as TGTGCCACTACCGAGGGGGGCGGCGAGCAGTACTTC.

The J gene is TRBJ2-5, the V gene TRBV11-1; D unclear. The CDR3 has 15 residues. The germline CDR1 and CDR2 sequences are SGHAT and FQDESV (reference sequence). V gave up 5 bases and J gave up 4 bases, with 17 bases separating them. The CDR3 DNA reads as TGTGCCAGCAGCGCGCCTGGGCTCGCAGGAGAGACCCAGTACTTC. Amino acid sequence: CASSAPGLAGETQYF.

The rearrangement uses TRBV7-3 and TRBJ2-3; TRBD2 agrees at 7 bases. This CDR3 has 14 residues. J lost 4 bases, V lost 2 bases, and 3 bases had no gene match. The germline V gene has CDR1 SGHTA and CDR2 FQGTGA. The CDR3 sequence: CASSLQGGPDTQYF. As DNA, the CDR3 is TGTGCCAGCAGCTTACAGGGAGGGCCAGATACGCAGTATTTT.

V is TRBV4-2 and J is TRBJ2-7; unclear D gene. V was cut by 0 bases and J by 2 bases, with 11 bases left in between. Germline V CDR1 and CDR2: LGHNA, YNFKEQ. This CDR3 comprises 15 residues. The CDR3: CASSQDHGGPYEQYF. The CDR3 nucleotides read TGTGCCAGCAGCCAAGATCACGGCGGACCCTACGAGCAGTACTTC.

In this sample, this clone turned up once. V and J are TRBV7-9 and TRBJ2-1, with D perhaps assigned TRBD1 or TRBD2 (5 bases each). Germline CDR1 SEHNR, CDR2 FQNEAQ (reference sequence). The CDR3 spans 15 residues. The V and J ends lost 3 bases and 8 bases respectively, with 17 bases between them. CDR3: CASSFIDARGDEQFF. In DNA form, the CDR3 reads TGTGCCAGCAGCTTTATCGACGCCCGGGGCGATGAGCAGTTCTTC.

The genes are TRBV9 and TRBJ2-1; D remains unclear. The CDR3 has 13 residues. Germline V gene lookup returns CDR1 SGDLS and CDR2 YYNGEE. Trimming cost V 1 base and J 5 bases, with 7 bases left between them. The CDR3 protein is CASSVSDDNEQFF. In DNA, the CDR3 is TGTGCCAGCAGCGTATCGGATGACAATGAGCAGTTCTTC.

The genes are TRBV6-1 and TRBJ2-7, with no clear D. Germline CDR1 MNHNS, CDR2 SASEGT. The ends were cut back, 10 bases at V and 5 bases at J, with 15 bases in the middle. This CDR3 comprises 12 residues. The CDR3 protein is CATLNSFDEQYF. CDR3 bases: TGTGCCACCCTGAATTCTTTCGACGAGCAGTACTTC.

V is TRBV9 and J is TRBJ2-7; D is tentatively TRBD1 or TRBD2 (5 bases each). The V end was cut by 8 bases, the J end by 5 bases, with 20 bases between. CDR3 length: 14 residues. Germline loops: CDR1 SGDLS, CDR2 YYNGEE. Written as DNA, the CDR3 is TGTGCCAGTTCGTTTGGGGGTCCTTCGGACGAGCAGTACTTC. The encoded protein is CASSFGGPSDEQYF.

The chain recombines TRBV19 with TRBJ1-3; D gene uncertain. Trimming cost V 1 base and J 0 bases, with 10 bases left between them. Looked up from germline, CDR1 is LNHDA and CDR2 is SQIVND (reference sequence). The CDR3 contains 16 residues. DNA for the CDR3: TGTGCCAGTAGTATAGCACCTGACTACTCTGGAAACACCATATATTTT. This gives the protein CASSIAPDYSGNTIYF.

Only one count was recorded for this clone. The chain employs TRBV6-1 and TRBJ2-5; maybe TRBD1 (6 bases). The CDR3 consists of 13 residues. V lost 7 bases to trimming and J lost 2 bases, with 11 bases between them. The germline V gene has CDR1 MNHNS and CDR2 SASEGT. CDR3 in amino acids: CASKRGIQETQYF. In nucleotides, the CDR3 is TGTGCCAGCAAGAGGGGGATTCAAGAGACCCAGTACTTC.

V and J are TRBV2 and TRBJ1-4; D not resolved. V was cut by 3 bases and J by 16 bases, with 15 bases left in between. CDR1 SNHLY and CDR2 FYNNEI come from the germline V gene. The CDR3 is 12 amino acids. The CDR3 loop is CASSDLSHLGFF. CDR3 DNA sequence: TGTGCCAGCAGTGATTTGAGCCACCTCGGGTTTTTT.

This chain joins TRBV10-1 and TRBJ2-1; D is ambiguous. Trimming left V 0 bases short and J 0 bases short, with 12 bases between. There are 17 residues in the CDR3. The germline CDR1 and CDR2 sequences are WNHNN and SYGVQD (reference sequence). Here the CDR3 DNA reads TGCGCCAGCAGTGAGTCTGGCTCCTTAACCTCCTACAATGAGCAGTTCTTC. It codes for CASSESGSLTSYNEQFF.

The J gene is TRBJ2-1, the V gene TRBV18; 8 bases are a match to TRBD1. J was trimmed by 1 base and V by 2 bases; bases with no gene match: 4. CDR1 and CDR2 from the germline V gene are KGHSH and LQKENI. This CDR3 has 16 amino acids. CDR3 sequence: CASSPGQGVSYNEQFF. CDR3 in DNA: TGTGCCAGCTCACCAGGACAGGGAGTTTCCTACAATGAGCAGTTCTTC.

The chain carries TRBV19 and TRBJ1-1; D uncertain. The CDR3 has 10 amino acids. Trimming removed 8 bases from V and 8 bases from J, with 9 bases in between. Per the germline V gene, CDR1 is LNHDA and CDR2 is SQIVND (reference sequence). In DNA, the CDR3 is TGTGCCAGTGGTAATTGGGAAGCTTTCTTT. Amino acids: CASGNWEAFF.

J is TRBJ1-5 and V is TRBV7-2, with D hard to call. The CDR3 is made up of 16 amino acids. Per the germline V gene, CDR1 is SGHTA and CDR2 is FQGNSA. Trimming took 5 bases from V and 0 from J, leaving 14 bases between them. In nucleotides, the CDR3 is TGTGCCAGCAGCCCTCTAGGTGGGATTAGCAATCAGCCCCAGCATTTT. Translating gives CASSPLGGISNQPQHF.

V and J are TRBV5-6 and TRBJ1-5; D might be TRBD1 (5 bases). This CDR3 contains 15 residues. Trimming stripped 2 bases from V and 5 bases from J, with 14 bases between. CDR1 and CDR2 (germline): SGHDT, YYEEEE. CDR3 loop: CASSFMGRIDQPQHF. The CDR3 region has the DNA TGTGCCAGCAGCTTCATGGGACGGATAGATCAGCCCCAGCATTTT.

The chain carries TRBV11-2 and TRBJ2-1; D might be TRBD1 (6 bases). CDR3 length: 16 amino acids. CDR1 is SGHAT, CDR2 FQNNGV, per germline. With 4 bases removed from V and 7 bases from J, the gap between germline ends came to 20 bases. In DNA form, the CDR3 reads TGTGCCAGCAGCTCACTAGGGGGTCTAGCTAATAATGAGCAGTTCTTC. The encoded protein is CASSSLGGLANNEQFF.